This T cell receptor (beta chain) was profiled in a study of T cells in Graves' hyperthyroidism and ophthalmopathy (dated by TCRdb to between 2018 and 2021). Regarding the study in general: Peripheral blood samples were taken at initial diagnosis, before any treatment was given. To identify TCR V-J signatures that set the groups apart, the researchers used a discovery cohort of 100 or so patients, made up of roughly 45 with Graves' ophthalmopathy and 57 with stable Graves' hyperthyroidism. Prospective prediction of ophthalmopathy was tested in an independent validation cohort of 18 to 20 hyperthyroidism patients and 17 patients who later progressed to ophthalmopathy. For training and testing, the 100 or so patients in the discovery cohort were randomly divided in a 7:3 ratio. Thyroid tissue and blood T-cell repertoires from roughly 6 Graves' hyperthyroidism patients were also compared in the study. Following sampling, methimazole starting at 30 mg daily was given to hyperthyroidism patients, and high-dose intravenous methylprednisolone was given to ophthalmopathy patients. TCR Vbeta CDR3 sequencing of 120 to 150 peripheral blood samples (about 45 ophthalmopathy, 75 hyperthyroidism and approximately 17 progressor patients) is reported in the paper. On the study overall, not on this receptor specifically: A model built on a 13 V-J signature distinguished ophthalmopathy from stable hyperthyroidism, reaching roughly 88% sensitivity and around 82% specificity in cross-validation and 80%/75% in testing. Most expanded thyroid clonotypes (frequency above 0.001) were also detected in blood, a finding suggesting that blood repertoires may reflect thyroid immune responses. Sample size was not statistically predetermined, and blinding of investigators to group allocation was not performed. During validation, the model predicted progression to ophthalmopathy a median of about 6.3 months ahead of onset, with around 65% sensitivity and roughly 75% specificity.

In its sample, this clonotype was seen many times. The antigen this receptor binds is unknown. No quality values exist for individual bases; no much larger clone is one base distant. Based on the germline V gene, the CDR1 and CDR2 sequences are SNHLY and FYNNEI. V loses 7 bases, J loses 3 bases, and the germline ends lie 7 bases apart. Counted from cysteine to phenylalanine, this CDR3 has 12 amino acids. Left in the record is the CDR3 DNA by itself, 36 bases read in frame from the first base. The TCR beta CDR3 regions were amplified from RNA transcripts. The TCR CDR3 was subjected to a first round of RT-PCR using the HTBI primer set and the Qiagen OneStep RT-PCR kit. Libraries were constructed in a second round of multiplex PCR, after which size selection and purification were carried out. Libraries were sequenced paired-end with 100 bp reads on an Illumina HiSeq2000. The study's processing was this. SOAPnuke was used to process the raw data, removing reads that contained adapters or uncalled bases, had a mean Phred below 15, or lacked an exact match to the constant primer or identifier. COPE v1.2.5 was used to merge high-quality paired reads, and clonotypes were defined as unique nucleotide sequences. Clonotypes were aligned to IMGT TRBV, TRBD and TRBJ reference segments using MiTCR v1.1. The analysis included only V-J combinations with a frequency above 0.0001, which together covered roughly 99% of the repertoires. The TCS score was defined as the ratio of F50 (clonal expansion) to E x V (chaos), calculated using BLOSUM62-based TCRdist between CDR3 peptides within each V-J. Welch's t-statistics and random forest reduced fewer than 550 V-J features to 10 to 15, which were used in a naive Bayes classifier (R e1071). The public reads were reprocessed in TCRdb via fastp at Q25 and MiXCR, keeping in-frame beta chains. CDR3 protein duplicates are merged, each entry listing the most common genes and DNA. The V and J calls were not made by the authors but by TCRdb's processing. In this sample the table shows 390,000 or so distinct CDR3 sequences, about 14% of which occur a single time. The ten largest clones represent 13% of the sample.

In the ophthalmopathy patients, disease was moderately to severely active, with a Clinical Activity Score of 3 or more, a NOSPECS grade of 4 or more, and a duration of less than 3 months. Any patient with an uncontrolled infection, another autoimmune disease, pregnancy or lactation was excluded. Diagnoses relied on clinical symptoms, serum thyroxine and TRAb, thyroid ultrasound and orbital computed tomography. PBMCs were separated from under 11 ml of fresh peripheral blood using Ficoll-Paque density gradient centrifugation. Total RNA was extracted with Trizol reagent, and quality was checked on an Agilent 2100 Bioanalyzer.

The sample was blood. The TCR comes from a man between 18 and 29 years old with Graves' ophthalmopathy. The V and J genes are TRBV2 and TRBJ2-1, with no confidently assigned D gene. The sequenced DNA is TGTGCCAGCAACGGAGACTACAATGAGCAGTTCTTC. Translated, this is CASNGDYNEQFF.